A single sample is the source of the 31 T cell receptor beta chains below, sequenced in a study of CD8+ T cells in alopecia areata. Sequencing templates came from extracted RNA that was reverse transcribed into cDNA. Repertoires were generated with immunoSEQ multiplex PCR, while TCRdb's copy carries only in-frame clones and drops some. The sample includes 140,000 or so clones, 45% to 60% seen only once; the top ten take 0.95% to 1%. The sample in question was CD4+ T cells sorted from blood, obtained at week 0. The source is a human donor with alopecia areata.

The chain recombines TRBV29-1 with TRBJ2-7; TRBD1 matches 7 bases. V shed 6 bases, J shed 0 bases, and the junction held 5 bases outside the gene matches. This CDR3 has 13 residues. CDR1 SQVTM and CDR2 ANQGSEA come from the germline V gene. In nucleotides, the CDR3 is TGCAGCGTGCTGGACAGGAGCTCCTACGAGCAGTACTTC. It translates to CSVLDRSSYEQYF.

The rearrangement links TRBV11-2 to TRBJ1-3; D is perhaps TRBD1 (5 bases). Per germline, CDR1 SGHAT and CDR2 FQNNGV. Deletions cut 5 bases from V and 0 bases from J, with 14 bases between. The CDR3 contains 16 residues. The CDR3 DNA reads TGTGCCAGCAGCGACCCGGGACCGGTCTCTGGAAACACCATATATTTT. Its translation: CASSDPGPVSGNTIYF.

This clone came up a few times. The V gene is TRBV19, the J gene TRBJ2-4; either TRBD1 or TRBD2 may fit D (5 bases each). The CDR3 length is 13 residues. V lost 9 bases to trimming and J lost 7 bases, with 16 bases between them. The germline V gene encodes CDR1 LNHDA and CDR2 SQIVND (reference sequence). CDR3: CASSPGRENIQYF. CDR3 coding DNA: TGTGCCAGCTCCCCGGGACGAGAGAACATTCAGTACTTC.

V and J are TRBV15 and TRBJ2-2; D gene unclear. From germline, CDR1 is LNHNV and CDR2 YYDKDF (reference sequence). With 0 bases removed from V and 3 bases from J, the gap between germline ends came to 2 bases. There are 13 residues in the CDR3. The CDR3 DNA is TGTGCCACCAGCAGAGATTACACCGGGGAGCTGTTTTTT. Translated, it gives CATSRDYTGELFF.

V is TRBV2 and J is TRBJ2-5; possible D gene TRBD1, 5 bases. The germline V and J ends were trimmed by 3 bases and 4 bases, with 12 bases remaining between them. The CDR3 has 14 amino acids. CDR1 is SNHLY and CDR2 is FYNNEI in the germline V gene. The CDR3 coding sequence is TGTGCCAGCAGTGAGGACAATGGGTCAGAGACCCAGTACTTC. Translating gives CASSEDNGSETQYF. The variable domain in full, with the rest retrieved from reference TRBV2 and TRBJ2-5, is EPEVTQTPSHQVTQMGQEVILRCVPISNHLYFYWYRQILGQKVEFLVSFYNNEISEKSEIFDDQFSVERPDGSNFTLKIRSTKLEDSAMYFCASSEDNGSETQYFGPGTRLLVL.

This clone has more than one count but fewer than ten. This chain uses TRBV5-5 with TRBJ2-2; D unresolved. V was trimmed by 0 bases and J by 5 bases, leaving 8 bases between them. Germline CDR1 and CDR2: SGHKS and YYEKEE (reference sequence). The CDR3 length is 14 residues. CDR3 DNA sequence: TGTGCCAGCAGCTTGGTTTCGACTACCGGGGAGCTGTTTTTT. Its protein product is CASSLVSTTGELFF.

This clone was counted only a few times. The rearrangement joins TRBV15 to TRBJ2-3; TRBD1 or TRBD2 may be the D gene (6 bases each). Germline V gene lookup returns CDR1 LNHNV and CDR2 YYDKDF (reference sequence). The CDR3 extends over 15 amino acids. The V gene lost 3 bases and the J gene lost 6 bases, with 16 bases spanning the gap. CDR3: CATSSGTGAADTQYF. The CDR3 DNA is TGTGCCACCAGCAGTGGGACGGGGGCAGCGGATACGCAGTATTTT.

The genes are TRBV2 and TRBJ2-7; 12 bases are shared with TRBD2. CDR1 is SNHLY, CDR2 FYNNEI, per germline. CDR3 length: 14 residues. Losses at the gene ends were 7 bases for V and 5 bases for J; bases not matched to a gene: 6. CDR3 loop: CASKSSGRANEQYF. The DNA for the CDR3 is TGTGCCAGCAAATCTAGCGGGAGGGCCAACGAGCAGTACTTC.

This rearrangement joins TRBV5-1 to TRBJ2-2, with 10 bases fitting TRBD2. This CDR3 is built from 17 residues. The V and J ends lost 5 bases and 7 bases, in that order; junction bases with no gene match: 14. Germline V gives CDR1 SGHRS, CDR2 YFSETQ. The CDR3 nucleotides read TGCGCCAGCAGACTTGGGATACTAGCGGGAAAGAACGGGGAGCTGTTTTTT. It encodes CASRLGILAGKNGELFF.

This chain links TRBV6-5 with TRBJ2-5; 7 nucleotides agree with TRBD1. With 4 bases clipped from V and 1 base from J, the junction kept 9 bases outside the gene matches. This CDR3 region has 16 residues. CDR1 MNHEY and CDR2 SVGAGI come from the germline V gene. The CDR3 protein is CASSSPGGQIQETQYF. The CDR3 bases are TGTGCCAGCAGTTCACCAGGGGGACAGATCCAAGAGACCCAGTACTTC.

This clone has only one observation. The genes are TRBV19 and TRBJ2-3, with D possibly matching TRBD2 (5 bases). The ends were cut back, 5 bases at V and 8 bases at J, with 11 bases in the middle. Germline V lookup: CDR1 LNHDA, CDR2 SQIVND (reference sequence). The CDR3 has 12 amino acids. The CDR3, as DNA: TGTGCCAGTAGTCCATCCGCGGGTACGCAGTATTTT. As protein: CASSPSAGTQYF.

The rearrangement uses TRBV2 and TRBJ2-7; 7 bases are a match to TRBD1. J gave up 2 bases and V 4 bases, and 5 bases lay outside the gene matches. Germline assignment: CDR1 SNHLY and CDR2 FYNNEI. The CDR3 covers 14 residues. This CDR3 is CASSARDSAYEQYF. CDR3 DNA: TGTGCCAGCAGTGCCCGGGACAGCGCCTACGAGCAGTACTTC.

The chain links TRBV7-7 to TRBJ2-5, with D possibly TRBD2 on 5 matching bases. Germline CDR1 SSHAT, CDR2 FNYEAQ (reference sequence). The V gene lost 5 bases and the J gene lost 7 bases, with 14 bases spanning the gap. CDR3 length equals 13 residues. The CDR3 loop reads CASSNTGIGTQYF. The CDR3 DNA follows: TGTGCCAGCAGCAACACGGGGATTGGGACCCAGTACTTC.

This clone was recorded a few times. The gene calls are TRBV28 and TRBJ1-4; 8 nucleotides align to TRBD1. Germline trimming cut 8 bases from V and 7 bases from J; bases unmatched to any gene: 15. This CDR3 is built from 16 residues. From germline, CDR1 is MDHEN and CDR2 SYDVKM. The CDR3 sequence: CASSLRAPGGGEKLFF. In DNA, the CDR3 is TGTGCCAGCTCACTAAGGGCCCCAGGGGGCGGTGAAAAACTGTTTTTT. Looking up the rest from reference TRBV28 and TRBJ1-4 gives the full variable domain: DVKVTQSSRYLVKRTGEKVFLECVQDMDHENMFWYRQDPGLGLRLIYFSYDVKMKEKGDIPEGYSVSREKKERFSLILESASTNQTSMYLCASSLRAPGGGEKLFFGSGTQLSVL.

A single count supports this clone. The CDR3 nucleotides are TGTGCCAGCAGCTTAAACCGCGGGACGGGCACAGATACGCAGTATTTT. Its translation is CASSLNRGTGTDTQYF. V and J are TRBV7-2 and TRBJ2-3; perhaps TRBD2 as D (6 bases). Trimming shortened V by 2 bases and J by 1 base, and 13 bases separated the two germline ends. Looked up from germline, CDR1 is SGHTA and CDR2 is FQGNSA. CDR3 length: 16 amino acids.

The DNA of the CDR3 is TGTGCCAGCAGTCGAGGGTCGATGGAGACCCAGTACTTC. Protein: CASSRGSMETQYF. The V gene is TRBV7-3, the J gene TRBJ2-5; tentative D call: TRBD2 (5 bases). V lost 6 bases to trimming and J lost 5 bases, with 13 bases between them. This CDR3 comprises 13 residues. The germline CDR1 and CDR2 sequences are SGHTA and FQGTGA.

This clone is a singleton in its sample. The rearrangement uses TRBV7-2 and TRBJ1-2, with 11 nucleotides matching TRBD1. The CDR3 contains 16 residues. V shed 1 base, J shed 7 bases, and the junction held 8 bases outside the gene matches. Looked up from germline, CDR1 is SGHTA and CDR2 is FQGNSA. The CDR3 here is CASSLGPGTGGSGYTF. The DNA of the CDR3 is TGTGCCAGCAGCTTAGGGCCAGGGACAGGGGGTAGTGGCTACACCTTC.

This clone has only a few counts. The chain joins TRBV7-3 to TRBJ2-7, with 7 bases identical to TRBD2. Germline V gene lookup returns CDR1 SGHTA and CDR2 FQGTGA. V lost 2 bases to trimming and J lost 1 base; unmatched junction nucleotides: 2. The CDR3 runs to 14 residues. The CDR3 spells CASSLGAGSYEQYF. The CDR3 region has the DNA TGTGCCAGCAGCTTAGGAGCGGGATCCTACGAGCAGTACTTC. The full variable domain, in which reference TRBV7-3 and TRBJ2-7 provide the parts outside the CDR3, is GAGVSQTPSNKVTEKGKYVELRCDPISGHTALYWYRQSLGQGPEFLIYFQGTGAADDSGLPNDRFFAVRPEGSVSTLKIQRTERGDSAVYLCASSLGAGSYEQYFGPGTRLTVT.

The genes are TRBV7-9 and TRBJ2-4; D not resolved. The CDR3 covers 15 residues. CDR1 is SEHNR and CDR2 is FQNEAQ in the germline V gene (reference sequence). The germline V and J ends were trimmed by 0 bases and 1 base, with 7 bases remaining between them. The CDR3 loop reads CASSLAGGAKNIQYF. The CDR3 DNA sequence: TGTGCCAGCAGCTTAGCCGGTGGTGCCAAAAACATTCAGTACTTC.

The chain has TRBV4-1 and TRBJ2-2, with D perhaps being TRBD1 or TRBD2 (5 bases each). This CDR3 is built from 13 residues. Germline CDR1 MGHRA, CDR2 YSYEKL. The V gene lost 11 bases and the J gene lost 5 bases, with 15 bases spanning the gap. CDR3 sequence: CASRARETGELFF. For the CDR3, the DNA is TGCGCCTCACGCGCCAGGGAGACCGGGGAGCTGTTTTTT.

The V and J genes are TRBV30 and TRBJ2-7; 11 nucleotides align to TRBD2. The CDR3 extends over 17 amino acids. V gave up 0 bases and J gave up 5 bases; unmatched junction bases: 12. Germline assignment: CDR1 GTSNPN and CDR2 SVGIG (reference sequence). The CDR3 protein is CAWSVRNSGRAINEQYF. CDR3 nucleotide sequence: TGTGCCTGGAGTGTACGAAATAGCGGGAGGGCCATAAACGAGCAGTACTTC.

This clone was observed a few times. V usage is TRBV5-1 and J usage is TRBJ1-1; 10 nucleotides align to TRBD1. This CDR3 region has 15 residues. The germline V gene encodes CDR1 SGHRS and CDR2 YFSETQ. Unmatched junction bases numbered 8, after V lost 1 base and J lost 8 bases. The CDR3 region has the DNA TGCGCCAGCAGCTTGCTGACAGGGGGCCGACCCGAAGCTTTCTTT. Translation gives CASSLLTGGRPEAFF.

This clone was counted only a few times. The V gene is TRBV30, the J gene TRBJ1-2, with D perhaps TRBD1 (6 bases). Between the trimmed V and J ends, which lost 5 bases and 5 bases, there was a span of 9 bases. The CDR3 is 11 residues long. CDR1 is GTSNPN, CDR2 SVGIG, per germline (reference sequence). CDR3: CAWATGYGYTF. In DNA form, the CDR3 reads TGTGCCTGGGCGACAGGATATGGCTACACCTTC.

This clone was picked up a small number of times. In nucleotides, the CDR3 is TGCGCCAGCAGCCAAGACGAGGACGGGGGGATTAGTAACTATGGCTACACCTTC. This translates into CASSQDEDGGISNYGYTF. This chain uses TRBV4-1 with TRBJ1-2; maybe TRBD1 (5 bases). This CDR3 spans 18 amino acids. The V end was cut by 0 bases, the J end by 1 base, with 18 bases between. Germline V lookup: CDR1 MGHRA, CDR2 YSYEKL.

The J gene is TRBJ2-3, the V gene TRBV30; D unclear. The CDR3 totals 14 residues. The germline CDR1 and CDR2 sequences are GTSNPN and SVGIG (reference sequence). V was pared by 2 bases and J by 2 bases, with 11 bases between. The CDR3 spells CAWSPSLSTDTQYF. CDR3 nucleotide sequence: TGTGCCTGGAGTCCCAGCTTGTCCACAGATACGCAGTATTTT.

This sequence joins TRBV19 and TRBJ2-7; 12 positions match TRBD2. This CDR3 has 17 amino acids. V lost 5 bases to trimming and J lost 2 bases; unmatched junction nucleotides: 10. Germline assignment: CDR1 LNHDA and CDR2 SQIVND (reference sequence). This chain's CDR3 is CASSPTLLAGGPYEQYF. The CDR3 DNA sequence: TGTGCCAGTAGTCCTACCTTGCTAGCGGGAGGGCCCTACGAGCAGTACTTC.

This clone was observed a handful of times. This chain links TRBV7-9 with TRBJ1-1; D possibly corresponds to TRBD1 (6 bases). V was shortened by 10 bases and J by 1 base, with 22 bases between the two germline ends. The CDR3 is 16 amino acids. Germline V lookup: CDR1 SEHNR, CDR2 FQNEAQ (reference sequence). DNA for the CDR3: TGTGCCACCCTTCTCAGAGGACAGCAGGAGAACACTGAAGCTTTCTTT. This translates into CATLLRGQQENTEAFF.

J is TRBJ1-2 and V is TRBV28; 9 bases agree with TRBD1. Per the germline V gene, CDR1 is MDHEN and CDR2 is SYDVKM. The CDR3 length is 16 residues. The J segment lost 4 bases and the V segment lost 5 bases, leaving 11 bases of the junction unmatched. CDR3 loop: CASSPGGQGAVYGYTF. Written as DNA, the CDR3 is TGTGCCAGCAGTCCCGGGGGACAGGGTGCGGTCTATGGCTACACCTTC.

This clone has a handful of counts. The chain is built from TRBV15 and TRBJ2-1; 9 positions match TRBD2. CDR3 length: 15 residues. The trim removed 5 bases at V and 1 base at J, leaving 3 bases unmatched. CDR1 LNHNV and CDR2 YYDKDF come from the germline V gene (reference sequence). The CDR3 sequence is CATSASGGSYNEQFF. CDR3 nucleotides: TGTGCCACCAGCGCGAGCGGGGGGTCCTACAATGAGCAGTTCTTC. Full variable domain (rest looked up from reference TRBV15 and TRBJ2-1): DAMVIQNPRYQVTQFGKPVTLSCSQTLNHNVMYWYQQKSSQAPKLLFHYYDKDFNNEADTPDNFQSRRPNTSFCFLDIRSPGLGDTAMYLCATSASGGSYNEQFFGPGTRLTVL.

This clone was counted only a few times. V and J are TRBV15 and TRBJ2-7, with no clear D. The ends were cut back, 6 bases at V and 7 bases at J, with 16 bases in the middle. Germline CDR1 and CDR2: LNHNV and YYDKDF (reference sequence). The CDR3 has 13 amino acids. The CDR3 is CATSTSRLGEQYF. As DNA, the CDR3 is TGTGCCACCAGTACCTCAAGATTAGGGGAGCAGTACTTC.

This clone was detected only a few times. CDR3: CSVGTPRNTGELFF. Here the CDR3 DNA reads TGCAGCGTGGGGACACCAAGGAACACCGGGGAGCTGTTTTTT. The chain joins TRBV29-1 to TRBJ2-2; a weak D match, TRBD1 (6 bases). CDR3 size: 14 residues. V was cut by 6 bases and J by 1 base, with 12 bases left in between. Germline CDR1 reads SQVTM; CDR2 reads ANQGSEA.